This T cell receptor (beta chain) is from a study of cytomegalovirus exposure and HLA in healthy donors. Notes on this clone: Its antigen is as yet unknown.

Vbeta (60) and Jbeta (13) primers were used in the PCR. The repertoire was sequenced with immunoSEQ multiplex PCR; TCRdb's copy has only in-frame clones and lacks some. Here the sample spans more than 85,000 clones, about 80% being singletons. Germline CDR1 is WSHSY and CDR2 is SAAADI. This CDR3 has 16 amino acids. The germline V and J ends were trimmed by 5 bases and 0 bases, with 16 bases remaining between them. General study findings and limits: The authors later found TCR association rates varying by HLA locus, with DRB1 most and HLA-C fewest. Because they were indistinguishable, some V segments, including TRBV6-2 and TRBV6-3, were excluded.

Whereas donors were nominally healthy upon sampling, unrecorded immune exposures were probable. The sequence was collected from an older woman in good health and CMV-seropositive. The rearrangement uses TRBV10-2 and TRBJ1-2; possible D gene TRBD1, 5 bases. Material for sequencing was PBMCs. CDR3 residues: CASSIGGAGANYGYTF. The CDR3 DNA reads TGCGCCAGCAGTATCGGTGGGGCTGGAGCTAACTATGGCTACACCTTC.